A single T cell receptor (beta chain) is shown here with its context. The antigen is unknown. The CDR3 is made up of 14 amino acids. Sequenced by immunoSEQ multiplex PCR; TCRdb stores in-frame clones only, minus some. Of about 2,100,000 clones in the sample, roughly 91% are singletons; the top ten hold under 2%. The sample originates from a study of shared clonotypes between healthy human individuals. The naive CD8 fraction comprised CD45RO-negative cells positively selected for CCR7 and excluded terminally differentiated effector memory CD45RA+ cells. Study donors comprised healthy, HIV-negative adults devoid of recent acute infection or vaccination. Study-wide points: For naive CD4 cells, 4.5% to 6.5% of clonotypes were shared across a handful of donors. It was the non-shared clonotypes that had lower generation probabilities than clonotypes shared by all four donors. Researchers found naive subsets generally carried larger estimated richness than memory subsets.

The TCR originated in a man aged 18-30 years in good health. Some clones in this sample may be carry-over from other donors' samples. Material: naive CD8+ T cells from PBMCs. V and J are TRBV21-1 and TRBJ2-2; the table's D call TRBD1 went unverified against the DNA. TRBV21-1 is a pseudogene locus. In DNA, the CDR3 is TGTGCCGGCTCGCGGACAGGGTGCGGCGGGGAGCTGTTTTTT. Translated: CAGSRTGCGGELFF.